What follows describes a single T cell receptor (beta chain). Frequency shows this clonotype is medium-sized (0.01 to 0.1%); no count was noted. This clone's antigen is unknown. The entry originates in a study of T cells expressing NK-cell markers (dated by TCRdb to 2019 to 2021). Describing the broader study: TCR beta-chain repertoires were profiled in sorted CD3+CD56+NKG2C+, CD3+CD56+NKG2C- and CD3+CD56-NKG2C+ T-cell subsets from about 8 donors. Seven of the eight sequenced donors were HCMV-seropositive and one was HCMV-seronegative. The study sequenced eight donors, all healthy volunteers chosen at random: three men and five women. Libraries were sequenced as 2 x 150 bp reads on Illumina HiSeq 2000/2500, MiSeq or NextSeq. The study at large found these results: In more than five donors, the dominant CD3+CD56+NKG2C+ clonotypes were found to rank among the top 10 CD8+ clonotypes and to make up about 1.0-7.5% of CD8+ T cells. Those dominant clonotypes were again the most abundant among CD3+CD56-NKG2C+ cells in a few donors, at about 28.3-65%. It remained unclear whether the expanded NKG2C-expressing T cell clones were specific for HCMV antigens.

The instrument given in TCRdb is Illumina HiSeq 2000. The TCR beta cDNA libraries were made using 5'RACE template switching, a step that added both a universal primer site and unique molecular identifiers. cDNA synthesis was primed from the TCR beta constant segment, followed by two successive PCR amplification steps. The source study handled its data this way. MIGEC was used to demultiplex reads and group the reads by UMI, and MiTCR was used to assemble and quantify clonotypes. To exclude erroneous sequences, any TCR cDNA sequence not supported by at least two reads was discarded. Downstream repertoire analysis used the tcR package, and clonotypes were matched across fractions by CDR3 nucleotide sequence plus V segment. VDJmatch was used to annotate antigen specificity against VDJdb, with one amino acid substitution in CDR3 allowed. Following TCRdb reprocessing, every CDR3 protein sequence forms one entry, and DNA is not provided. TCRdb, not the authors, supplied the V and J calls. This sample's clone table shows about 7,200 distinct CDR3 sequences. Together, the top ten hold under 11% of the sample.

Via the germline V gene (reference sequence), CDR1 is DFQATT and CDR2 SNEGSKA. The CDR3 holds 12 amino acids from the cysteine to the phenylalanine. There is no recorded DNA. A commercial ELISA kit detecting HCMV-specific IgG in serum was used to determine HCMV serostatus. Ficoll density gradient centrifugation was used to isolate peripheral blood mononuclear cells from blood. The TCR sequence derives from a man between 18 and 35 years old in good health. Donor details come from another sample of the same person, matched by shared clones. The chain is made from TRBV20-1 and TRBJ2-3; the D gene TCRdb calls, TRBD1, cannot be checked with no DNA. Source material: blood T cells: a sorted CD56 or NKG2C T cell subset, CD4+ or CD8+ T cells, or bulk PBMC T cells (not recorded which). The CDR3 is CSAGGRTDTQYF.